This T cell receptor beta chain was captured by sequencing in a study of blood T cell repertoires in COVID-19. Study overall: Sites across the United States, Italy and Spain contributed samples from acute and convalescent COVID-19. The cDNA or gDNA used as material had been derived from T cells, B-cell-depleted T cells, or PBMCs.

Profiled with immunoSEQ multiplex PCR; TCRdb holds only in-frame clones, not every one. The table lists 170,000 or so clones, around 90% of them singletons. After removal of 2 bases from V and 0 bases from J, the junction contained 7 bases not matched to a gene. The CDR3 totals 18 residues. Germline V lookup: CDR1 MNHEY, CDR2 SVGEGT. Source material: peripheral blood. The rearrangement links TRBV6-2 or TRBV6-3 to TRBJ2-7; 13 bases fit TRBD2. The receptor was derived from a man aged 40-50 years with active or convalescent COVID-19. CDR3 sequence: CASSYKRLAGGNSYEQYF. The CDR3 DNA reads TGTGCCAGCAGTTACAAACGACTAGCGGGGGGCAACTCCTACGAGCAGTACTTC.